In this sample, the clone carrying this T cell receptor (beta chain) turned up once. The data stem from a study of patients and donors after allogeneic stem cell transplantation. TCRdb re-called the RT-PCR reads through MiXCR, storing one row per CDR3 protein. The sample shows about 110,000 distinct CDR3 sequences, 35% to 45% of them seen only once. The sequencing sample was made of blood, either unsorted or a sorted T cell fraction (not recorded which). The receptor was isolated from a human donor who was either an allogeneic HSCT recipient or a stem cell or donor lymphocyte infusion donor (not recorded which). It is not recorded whose cells these are; they may come from a transplant donor.

The CDR3 bases are TGTGCCAGCTCACCATTTAGCCAACAGAATTCACCCCTCCACTTT. Its protein product is CASSPFSQQNSPLHF. This chain joins TRBV18 and TRBJ1-6; D gene uncertain. Trimming cost V 2 bases and J 7 bases, with 12 bases left between them. Per germline, CDR1 KGHSH and CDR2 LQKENI. The CDR3 runs 15 residues.